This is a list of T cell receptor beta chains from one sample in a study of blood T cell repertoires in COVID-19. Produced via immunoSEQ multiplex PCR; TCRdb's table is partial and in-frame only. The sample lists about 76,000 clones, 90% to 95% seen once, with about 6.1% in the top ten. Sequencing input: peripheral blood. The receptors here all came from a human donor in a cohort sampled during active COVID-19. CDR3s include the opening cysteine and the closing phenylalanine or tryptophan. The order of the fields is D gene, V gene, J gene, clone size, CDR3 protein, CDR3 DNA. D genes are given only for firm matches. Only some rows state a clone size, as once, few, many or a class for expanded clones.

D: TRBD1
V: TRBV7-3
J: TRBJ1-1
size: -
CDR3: CASSSGQGANTEAFF
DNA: TGTGCCAGCAGCTCCGGACAGGGGGCGAACACTGAAGCTTTCTTT

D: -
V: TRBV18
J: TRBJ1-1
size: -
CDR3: CASSPIQGNTEAFF
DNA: TGTGCCAGCTCACCGATACAGGGGAACACTGAAGCTTTCTTT

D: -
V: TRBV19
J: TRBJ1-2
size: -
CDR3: CASSIRNQGNRGYTF
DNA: TGTGCCAGTAGTATCCGGAATCAGGGGAATCGGGGCTACACCTTC

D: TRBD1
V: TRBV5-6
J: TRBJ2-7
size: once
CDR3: CASSLFGQGAHEQYF
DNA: TGTGCCAGCAGCTTGTTCGGGCAGGGGGCCCACGAGCAGTACTTC

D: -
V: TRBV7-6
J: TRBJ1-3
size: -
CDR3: CASSSSGTLDGTIYF
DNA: TGTGCCAGCAGCTCTTCCGGGACATTGGATGGCACCATATATTTT

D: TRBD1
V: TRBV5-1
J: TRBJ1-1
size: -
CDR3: CASSLQQGESEAFF
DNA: TGCGCCAGCAGCCTCCAACAGGGGGAATCTGAAGCTTTCTTT

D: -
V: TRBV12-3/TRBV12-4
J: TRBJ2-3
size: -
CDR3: CASRLGGEAQYF
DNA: TGTGCCAGCAGATTGGGAGGAGAGGCGCAGTATTTT

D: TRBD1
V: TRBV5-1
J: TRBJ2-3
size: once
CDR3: CASRQGTAITDTQYF
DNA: TGCGCCAGCAGACAAGGGACAGCTATCACAGATACGCAGTATTTT

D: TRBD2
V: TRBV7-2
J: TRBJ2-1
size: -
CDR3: CASSLRGSGGRTYNEQFF
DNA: TGTGCCAGCAGCTTGAGGGGTAGCGGGGGGCGAACCTACAATGAGCAGTTCTTC

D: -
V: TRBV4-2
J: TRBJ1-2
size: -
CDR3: CASSQERSNYGYTF
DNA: TGTGCCAGCAGCCAAGAGAGGTCTAACTATGGCTACACCTTC

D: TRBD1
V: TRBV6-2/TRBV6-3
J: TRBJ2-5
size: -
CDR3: CASSTPRDRGGLTTQYF
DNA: TGTGCCAGCAGTACCCCCCGGGACAGGGGCGGGTTGACGACCCAGTACTTC

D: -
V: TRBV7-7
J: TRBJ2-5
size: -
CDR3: CASSLIRTEQETQYF
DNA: TGTGCCAGCAGCTTAATTCGGACAGAGCAAGAGACCCAGTACTTC

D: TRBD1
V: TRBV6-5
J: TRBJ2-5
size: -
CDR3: CATGQGLQETQYF
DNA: TGTGCCACCGGACAGGGCCTTCAAGAGACCCAGTACTTC

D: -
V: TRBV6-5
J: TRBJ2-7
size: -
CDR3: CASSYLQQGSYEQYF
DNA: TGTGCCAGCAGTTACTTGCAACAGGGTTCCTACGAGCAGTACTTC

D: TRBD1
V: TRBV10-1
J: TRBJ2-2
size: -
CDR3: CASSSGQSNTGELFF
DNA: TGCGCCAGCAGTTCGGGACAGAGTAACACCGGGGAGCTGTTTTTT

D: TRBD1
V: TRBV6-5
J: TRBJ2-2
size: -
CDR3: CASRTGVRTGELFF
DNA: TGTGCCAGCAGGACAGGGGTACGGACCGGGGAGCTGTTTTTT

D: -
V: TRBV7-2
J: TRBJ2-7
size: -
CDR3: CASRPAAAAYEQYF
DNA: TGTGCCAGCAGGCCTGCGGCCGCAGCCTACGAGCAGTACTTC

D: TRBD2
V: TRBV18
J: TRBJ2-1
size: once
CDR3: CASSPPRVAGGTGEQFF
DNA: TGTGCCAGCTCACCACCGCGCGTGGCGGGGGGGACTGGCGAGCAGTTCTTC

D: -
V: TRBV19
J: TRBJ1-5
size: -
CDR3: CASKRDKENQPQHF
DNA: TGTGCCAGTAAGAGGGACAAAGAAAATCAGCCCCAGCATTTT

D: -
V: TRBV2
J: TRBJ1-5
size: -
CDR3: CASSQRQDSNQPQHF
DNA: TGTGCCAGCAGCCAGCGACAGGATAGCAATCAGCCCCAGCATTTT

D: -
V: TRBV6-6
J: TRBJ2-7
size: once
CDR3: CASSYQGEQYF
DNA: TGTGCCAGCAGTTACCAGGGGGAGCAGTACTTC

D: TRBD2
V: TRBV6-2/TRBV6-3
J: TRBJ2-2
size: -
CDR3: CATSPGGFTGELFF
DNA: TGTGCCACCAGTCCCGGGGGGTTCACCGGGGAGCTGTTTTTT

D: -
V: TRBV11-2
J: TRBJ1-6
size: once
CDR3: CASSTDSPSPLHF
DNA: TGTGCCAGCAGCACGGACAGTCCCTCACCCCTCCACTTT

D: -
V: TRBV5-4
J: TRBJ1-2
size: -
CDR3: CASSLVAGEGFYGYTF
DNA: TGTGCCAGCAGCTTGGTAGCAGGGGAAGGGTTCTATGGCTACACCTTC

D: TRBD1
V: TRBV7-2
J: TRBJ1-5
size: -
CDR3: CASSSDRAGQPQHF
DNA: TGTGCCAGCAGCTCCGACAGGGCCGGCCAGCCCCAGCATTTT

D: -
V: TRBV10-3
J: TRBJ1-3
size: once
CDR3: CAITSSGNTIYF
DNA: TGTGCCATCACGAGCTCTGGAAACACCATATATTTT

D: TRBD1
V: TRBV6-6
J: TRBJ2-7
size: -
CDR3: CASREQGSHEQYF
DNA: TGTGCCAGCAGGGAACAGGGGTCCCACGAGCAGTACTTC

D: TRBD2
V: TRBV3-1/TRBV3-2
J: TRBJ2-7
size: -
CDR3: CASSLGLAGGMSSYEQYF
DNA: TGTGCCAGCAGCCTGGGACTAGCGGGGGGAATGAGCTCCTACGAGCAGTACTTC

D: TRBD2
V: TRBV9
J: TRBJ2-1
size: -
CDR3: CASSVVASGGVNEQFF
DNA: TGTGCCAGCAGCGTAGTGGCTAGCGGGGGGGTCAATGAGCAGTTCTTC

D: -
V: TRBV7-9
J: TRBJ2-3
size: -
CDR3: CASSLVRSDTQYF
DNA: TGTGCCAGCAGCCTCGTGAGATCAGATACGCAGTATTTT

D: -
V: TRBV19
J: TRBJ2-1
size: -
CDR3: CASSTGGTEQFF
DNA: TGTGCCAGTAGTACAGGGGGGACTGAGCAGTTCTTC

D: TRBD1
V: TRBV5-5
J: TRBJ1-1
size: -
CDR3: CASSSGTATNTEAFF
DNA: TGTGCCAGCAGCTCTGGGACAGCGACGAACACTGAAGCTTTCTTT

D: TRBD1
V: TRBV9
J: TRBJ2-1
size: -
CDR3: CASSKGTVPYNEQFF
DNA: TGTGCCAGCAGCAAAGGGACAGTTCCCTACAATGAGCAGTTCTTC

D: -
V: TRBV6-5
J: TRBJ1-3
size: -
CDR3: CASTAGGSGNTIYF
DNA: TGTGCCAGCACAGCGGGGGGCTCTGGAAACACCATATATTTT

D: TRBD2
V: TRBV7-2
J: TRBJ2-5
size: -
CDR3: CASREGTSGGGAQYF
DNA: TGTGCCAGCAGGGAGGGGACTAGCGGGGGCGGGGCCCAGTACTTC

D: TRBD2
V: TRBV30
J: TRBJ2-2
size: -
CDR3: CAWSPLAGSAGELFF
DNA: TGTGCCTGGAGTCCTCTAGCGGGGTCAGCCGGGGAGCTGTTTTTT

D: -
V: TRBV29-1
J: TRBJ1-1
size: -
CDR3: CSVVRQLNTEAFF
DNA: TGCAGCGTTGTACGACAGCTGAACACTGAAGCTTTCTTT